This T cell receptor (beta chain) was retrieved from a study of cytomegalovirus exposure and HLA in healthy donors (dated by TCRdb to about 2017). As for the study more broadly: According to an earlier analysis of several hundred of the donors, roughly 180 million T cells yielded 100 million or so unique TCR beta sequences and more than 250 Gb of sequence data. About five DR-DQ haplotypes were handled as single units for association and clustering, since linkage in the cohort was strong. Rather than using new phenotypic data, the later analysis identified candidate immune exposures from TCR beta sequences and from how often those sequences occurred across donors. To study patterns of TCR occurrence, a later analysis re-analyzed previously published TCR beta repertoires from hundreds of donors and added high-resolution HLA genotyping. About 280 gigabases of sequencing data and 70 million to 100 million unique TCR sequences made up an early release that covered about 640 HLA-typed donors. A later genetic analysis took genome-wide SNP genotypes for about three fifths of the 666 donors and used that subset as a discovery cohort. Besides the first cohort of roughly 640 subjects, a separate validation cohort made up of 120 different subjects was used. Of the roughly 400 genotyped donors, less than 85% were placed in the genetic ancestry cluster associated with self-reported Caucasian donors. Alongside the repertoire data, information on donor age, sex, ethnicity and CMV serostatus was compiled. The study aimed to test whether cataloging public T cell receptors could reveal signatures of past pathogen exposure. In an earlier analysis of 587 of the donors, high-throughput TCR beta sequencing was used to judge whether each TCR beta V gene segment behaved as functional or pseudogenic. HLA typing covered class I and class II loci at four-digit resolution. All discovery cohort repertoires had been generated on a single sequencing platform. Among about 410 genotyped donors of the cohort, an average of around 250,000 unique TCR beta nucleotide sequences was sequenced per donor, of which about 18% were non-productive. Using immunosequencing, the study profiled T cell repertoires from 500 to 800 subjects and related those repertoires to cytomegalovirus serostatus. The number of donors typed differed by locus, with 629-630 for A, B, C, DRB1 and DQB1, over 500 for DQA1, nearly 610 for DPA1, and around 450 for DPB1. High-throughput TCR immunosequencing, statistical association of individual TCRs with disease status, and machine learning were combined to predict cytomegalovirus infection status.

In total, roughly 670 healthy bone marrow donors made up the cohort. Cohort members were all nominally healthy when sampled, although unrecorded immune exposures were likely present. The donor was CMV seropositive and belonged to the group of about 290 seropositive cohort members. A peripheral blood sample was collected from each donor, and TCR beta sequencing was performed on peripheral blood mononuclear cells. The Qiagen DNeasy Blood Extraction Kit was used to extract genomic DNA from the blood cell samples. Remarks on this clone: Its antigen has not been determined. The sample holds no much larger clone one base away, and base qualities are not on file.

Libraries were constructed by the immunoSEQ multiplex PCR assay. For the multiplex PCR, a mixture combining 60 forward primers for TCR Vbeta segments and 13 reverse primers for TCR Jbeta segments was used. The CDR3 region of rearranged TCR beta genes was amplified from genomic DNA by a multiplex PCR assay. On the Illumina HiSeq System, the amplified TCR beta libraries were sequenced as 87-base-pair reads. The study's own analysis went as follows. In a later analysis, roughly 80 million unique TCR beta chains were counted across the 500 to 850 repertoires, and roughly 10 million of these chains were shared by at least two donors. A nearest-neighbor algorithm error-corrected the raw reads and collapsed the reads into unique sequences, merging closely related sequences to remove PCR and sequencing errors. CDR3 sequences were aligned to IMGT reference sequences to assign V, D and J gene segments. For a sequence to be retained, a match of at least six nucleotides was required to both a V gene segment and a J gene segment. Rearrangements were called productive when the CDR3 lacked stop codons and stayed in frame with V and J; all others were non-productive. Following IMGT convention, CDR3 was defined as the stretch from the second conserved V-encoded cysteine to the conserved J-encoded phenylalanine. In an earlier analysis of more than 550 of the donors, sequences lacking an unambiguous match to a single V gene segment were excluded. In an earlier analysis of about 590 of the donors, a V segment was called functional when productive rearrangements were above 56.7%, and segregating when the standard deviation between donors exceeded 5%. A statistical classification framework was developed to diagnose cytomegalovirus status using the catalog of TCR beta chain sequences. V and J gene assignment, in a later analysis, came from comparing TCR nucleotide sequences with IMGT/GENE-DB human TR gene sequences. Using the TCRdist pipeline, a later analysis assigned CDR3 sequences along with most-parsimonious VDJ recombination scenarios. In a later analysis, every TCR beta chain was defined by the combination of its CDR3 amino acid sequence and its V-gene family, and reads without a unique V-gene family were dropped. To address suspected cross-contamination and a sequencing artifact, a later analysis removed around 590 highly shared, low-generation-probability nucleotide sequences. In a later analysis, a clonal expansion index for each public chain was calculated from normalized within-repertoire ranks of inferred template counts. In a later analysis, generation probabilities were computed using a VDJ recombination model fitted to out-of-frame rearrangements, and the results were checked against IGoR. In a later analysis, hypergeometric tests were used to score TCR-TCR, TCR-HLA and TCR-CMV co-occurrence, with a repertoire-size bias correction applied to TCR pairs. In a later analysis, false discovery rates were estimated by permuting HLA or CMV assignments 20 times. In a later analysis, co-occurring TCRs were grouped with DBSCAN, and TCRdist sequence similarity was added when clustering was performed within HLA-allele-positive subsets. Repertoires with fewer than 30,000 or more than 120,000 public chains were left out of co-occurrence clustering, as were a handful of repertoires with anomalous nucleotide sharing. Held by TCRdb, this immuneACCESS table contains in-frame sequences only and omits some clones. Under half of the omission traces to an unresolved V gene where checked; the cause of the rest is unknown. The DNA gave D and trimming, while V, J and clone size come from that table. Here the sample has 150,000 to 200,000 clones; over 65% occur a single time. The ten biggest clones cover approximately 4.6% of the sample.

Paper-wide results and their limitations: HLA typing was unavailable for some donors at each locus, so association tests used only the typed subset. The authors suggested that the approach could potentially be extended to other disease states and immunological phenotypes. When HLA alleles, especially DR and DQ, strongly co-occurred, attributing TCR associations to individual alleles was difficult. Roughly uniform sequencing depth across donors was assumed in presence/absence analyses, although this assumption may not hold. The classifier was reported to diagnose cytomegalovirus status with high specificity and sensitivity in both the original cohort and the validation cohort. Three of the identified cytomegalovirus-associated TCR beta chains were confirmed in vitro to be specific for cytomegalovirus antigens. In a later analysis, about 17,000 TCR beta sequences were associated with specific HLA alleles at a false discovery rate of 0.05. According to a later analysis, parvovirus B19, influenza, CMV and Epstein-Barr virus appeared linked to several top co-occurrence clusters. While some public TCRs were present in many individuals, most TCR sequences turned up only very rarely across donors. Linkage disequilibrium might explain the correlated functional status among segregating V segments, but an unknown experimental factor could not be ruled out. Most CMV-associated TCR beta chains appeared to be HLA-restricted in a later analysis, and the HLA associations seemed to be driven largely by CMV exposure. In a later analysis, HLA-associated TCR beta chains were found to be more clonally expanded and to have lower generation probabilities than equally common non-associated chains. In an earlier analysis of 587 of the donors, most TCR beta V segments appeared in productive rearrangements about 90% or about 30% of the time, broadly matching IMGT annotations. A group of highly shared sequence variants was considered likely to be a technical artifact of the sequencing pipeline. Because counts were too low, about 15 rarely observed V segments, including chromosome 9 orphons, were left out of the earlier analysis of 587 of the donors. A later genetic analysis reported fewer N-insertions in productive TCRs among donors in an Asian-associated ancestry cluster than the approximately 700-donor mean. A later analysis found that TCR association rates varied across HLA loci, with DRB1 alleles showing the most associated TCRs and HLA-C alleles the fewest. The 87-base-pair reads could not distinguish some IMGT-functional V segments, including TRBV6-2 and TRBV6-3, so those segments were excluded. This cohort had only TCR beta chains sequenced, and the lack of alpha or paired-chain data limited which features could be detected. In the study, around 160 TCR beta chains were listed as associated with cytomegalovirus. In a later genetic analysis, a missense DCLRE1C variant was associated with V-gene and J-gene trimming of TCR beta chains, and the association was replicated in an independent cohort. The only immune exposure information available for the cohort was CMV serostatus. A further reported finding was that TCR beta sequences accurately predicted the HLA-A and HLA-B alleles for most subjects in the first cohort.

The cysteine opens and the phenylalanine closes a CDR3 of 16 amino acids. The DNA shown is the 48-base CDR3, in frame from base 1. Taken from the germline V gene, the CDR1 and CDR2 loops are SGHTA and FQGNSA. Trimming at the junction amounts to 6 bases on V and 1 base on J, and the germline ends lie 17 bases apart. The chain is assembled from TRBV7-2 and TRBJ2-3, with no confidently assigned D gene. What was sequenced was PBMCs. The TCR comes from a man between 18 and 29 years old in good health and CMV-seropositive. The CDR3 here reads CASSRPLAIGTDTQYF. The nucleotides read TGTGCCAGCAGTCGCCCTTTAGCAATTGGCACAGATACGCAGTATTTT. Outside the CDR3, residues come from the reference TRBV7-2 and TRBJ2-3 proteins, so the full variable domain is: GAGVSQSPSNKVTEKGKDVELRCDPISGHTALYWYRQSLGQGLEFLIYFQGNSAPDKSGLPSDRFSAERTGGSVSTLTIQRTQQEDSAVYLCASSRPLAIGTDTQYFGPGTRLTVL.